These 3 T cell receptor beta chains were all obtained from the same sample, sequenced in a study of cytomegalovirus exposure and HLA in healthy donors. In the PCR, 60 Vbeta and 13 Jbeta primers were used. Using immunoSEQ multiplex PCR, the repertoire was profiled, and TCRdb retains in-frame clones only, with some absent. This table has over 95,000 clones, about 75% appearing once. The sequencing input was PBMCs. The receptors were gathered from a woman aged 40 to 49 in good health and CMV-seropositive.

V is TRBV7-7 and J is TRBJ1-1, with a possible D match to TRBD1 (5 bases). Germline V gives CDR1 SSHAT, CDR2 FNYEAQ (reference sequence). CDR3 length: 13 residues. Between the trimmed V and J ends, which lost 5 bases and 0 bases, there was a span of 7 bases. CDR3 residues: CASSPTVNTEAFF. As DNA, the CDR3 is TGTGCCAGCAGCCCGACAGTGAACACTGAAGCTTTCTTT.

This clone has only one observation. The chain carries TRBV6-1 and TRBJ2-1; weak D call: TRBD2 (6 bases). V dropped 11 bases and J dropped 1 base, with 12 bases sitting between them. The length of the CDR3 is 13 residues. Germline V gene lookup returns CDR1 MNHNS and CDR2 SASEGT. The CDR3 coding sequence is TGTGCCGAGGGGCGGGATTCCTACAATGAGCAGTTCTTC. It translates to CAEGRDSYNEQFF.

This chain joins TRBV28 and TRBJ2-7; D might be TRBD1 (6 bases). The CDR3 is made up of 17 amino acids. With 6 bases removed from V and 3 bases from J, the gap between germline ends came to 24 bases. CDR1 is MDHEN and CDR2 is SYDVKM in the germline V gene. The CDR3 DNA sequence: TGTGCCAGCAGCCCTCCCCGGGGAGCAGGGGCCAACTACGAGCAGTACTTC. This gives the protein CASSPPRGAGANYEQYF.